The clone carrying this T cell receptor beta chain has a handful of counts. What it binds is unknown. This may arise from a read error, as a much more abundant clone is one base away. These data come from a study of identical twins. Losses at the gene ends were 3 bases for V and 0 bases for J; bases not matched to a gene: 1. There are 15 residues in the CDR3. CDR1 SGHRS and CDR2 YFSETQ come from the germline V gene. Study-wide results and caveats: With abundant cord blood beta clonotypes, insertions were fewer; memory repertoires showed no such pattern.

TCRdb fed the 5' RACE reads into MiXCR, producing one record per CDR3 protein. The sample yields 570,000 or so distinct CDR3 sequences, more than 9% seen once. The data also belong to a second study, concerning yellow fever vaccine responses in identical twins.

Source material: PBMCs. The chain recombines TRBV5-1 with TRBJ2-2; 8 bases fit TRBD2. The source of this sequence is a woman aged 18-30 years in good health. The CDR3, as DNA: TGCGCCAGCAGCTCAGCGGGGGCGAACACCGGGGAGCTGTTTTTT. This sequence encodes CASSSAGANTGELFF.